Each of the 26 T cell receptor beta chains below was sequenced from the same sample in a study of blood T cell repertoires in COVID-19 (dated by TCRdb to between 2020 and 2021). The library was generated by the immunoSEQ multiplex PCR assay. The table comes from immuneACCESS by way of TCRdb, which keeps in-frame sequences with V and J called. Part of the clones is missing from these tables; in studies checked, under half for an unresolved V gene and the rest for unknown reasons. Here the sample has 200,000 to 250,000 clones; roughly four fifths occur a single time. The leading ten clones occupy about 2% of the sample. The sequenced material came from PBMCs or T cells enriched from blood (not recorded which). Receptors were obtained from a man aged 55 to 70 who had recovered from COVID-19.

The CDR3 nucleotides read TGCGCCAGCAGCGAGGGACATTCCACTGAAGCTTTCTTT. Translating it yields CASSEGHSTEAFF. The chain couples TRBV5-1 to TRBJ1-1; maybe TRBD1 (6 bases). This CDR3 is 13 amino acids long. V dropped 4 bases and J dropped 4 bases, with 11 bases sitting between them. Germline V gene sequence: CDR1 SGHRS, CDR2 YFSETQ.

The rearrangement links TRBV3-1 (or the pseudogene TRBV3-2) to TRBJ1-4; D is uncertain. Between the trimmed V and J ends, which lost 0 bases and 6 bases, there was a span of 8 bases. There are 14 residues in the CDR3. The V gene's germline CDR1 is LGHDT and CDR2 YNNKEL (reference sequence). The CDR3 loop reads CASSQDRGYEKLFF. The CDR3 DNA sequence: TGTGCCAGCAGCCAAGATCGCGGGTATGAAAAACTGTTTTTT.

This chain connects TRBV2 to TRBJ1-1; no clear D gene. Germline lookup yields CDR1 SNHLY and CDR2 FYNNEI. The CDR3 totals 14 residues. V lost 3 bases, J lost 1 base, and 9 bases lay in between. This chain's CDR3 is CASSETRSNTEAFF. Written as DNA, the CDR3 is TGTGCCAGCAGTGAGACAAGGTCGAACACTGAAGCTTTCTTT.

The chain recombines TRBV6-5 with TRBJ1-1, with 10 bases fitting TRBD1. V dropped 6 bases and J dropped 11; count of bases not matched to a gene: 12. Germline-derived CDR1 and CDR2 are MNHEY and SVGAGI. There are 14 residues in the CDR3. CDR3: CASRPGQGLLSAFF. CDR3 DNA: TGTGCCAGCAGACCGGGACAGGGGCTTCTATCGGCTTTCTTT.

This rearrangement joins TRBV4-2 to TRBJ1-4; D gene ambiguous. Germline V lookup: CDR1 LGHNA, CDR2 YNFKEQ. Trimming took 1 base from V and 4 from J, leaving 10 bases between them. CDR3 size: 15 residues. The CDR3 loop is CASSQVSGINEKLFF. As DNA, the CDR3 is TGTGCCAGCAGCCAAGTATCGGGGATTAATGAAAAACTGTTTTTT.

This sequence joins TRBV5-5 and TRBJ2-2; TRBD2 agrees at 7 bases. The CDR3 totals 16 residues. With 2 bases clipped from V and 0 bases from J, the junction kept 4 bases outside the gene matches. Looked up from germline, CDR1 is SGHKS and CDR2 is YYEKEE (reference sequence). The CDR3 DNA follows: TGTGCCAGCAGCTTAATAGCGGGTTCGAACACCGGGGAGCTGTTTTTT. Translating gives CASSLIAGSNTGELFF.

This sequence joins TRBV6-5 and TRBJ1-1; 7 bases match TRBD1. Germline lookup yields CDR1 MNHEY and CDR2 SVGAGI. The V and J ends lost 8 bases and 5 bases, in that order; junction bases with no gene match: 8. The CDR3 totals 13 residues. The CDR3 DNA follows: TGTGCCAGCTTAAAGGGGGCGAGGACTGAAGCTTTCTTT. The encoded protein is CASLKGARTEAFF.

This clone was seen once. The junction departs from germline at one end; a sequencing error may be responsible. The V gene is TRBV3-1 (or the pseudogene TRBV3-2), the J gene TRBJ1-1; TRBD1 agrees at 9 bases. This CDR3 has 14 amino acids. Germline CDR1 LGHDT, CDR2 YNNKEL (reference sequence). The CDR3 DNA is TGTGCCAGCAGACAAGTGGACAGGGGAACTGAAGCTTTCTTT. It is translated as CASRQVDRGTEAFF.

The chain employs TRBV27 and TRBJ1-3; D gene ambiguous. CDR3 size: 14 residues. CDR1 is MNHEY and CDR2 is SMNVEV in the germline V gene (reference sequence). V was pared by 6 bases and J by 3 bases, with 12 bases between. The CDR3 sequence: CASSIAAGGNTIYF. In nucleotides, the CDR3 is TGTGCCAGCAGCATCGCGGCGGGTGGAAACACCATATATTTT.

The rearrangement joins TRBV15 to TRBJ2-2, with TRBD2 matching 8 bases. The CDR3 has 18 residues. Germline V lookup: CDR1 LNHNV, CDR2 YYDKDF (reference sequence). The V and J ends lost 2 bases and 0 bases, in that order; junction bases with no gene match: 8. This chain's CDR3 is CATSRNKAGVPNTGELFF. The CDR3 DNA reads TGTGCCACCAGCAGAAATAAAGCGGGGGTACCGAACACCGGGGAGCTGTTTTTT.

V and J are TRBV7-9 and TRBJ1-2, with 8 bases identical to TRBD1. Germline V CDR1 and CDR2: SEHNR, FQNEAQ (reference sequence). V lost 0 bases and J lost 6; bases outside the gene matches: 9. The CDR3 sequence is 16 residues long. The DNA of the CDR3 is TGTGCCAGCAGCTTAGCGTATCAGGACAGGGTCCATGGCTACACCTTC. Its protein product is CASSLAYQDRVHGYTF. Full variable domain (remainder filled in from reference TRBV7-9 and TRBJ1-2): DTGVSQNPRHKITKRGQNVTFRCDPISEHNRLYWYRQTLGQGPEFLTYFQNEAQLEKSRLLSDRFSAERPKGSFSTLEIQRTEQGDSAMYLCASSLAYQDRVHGYTFGSGTRLTVV.

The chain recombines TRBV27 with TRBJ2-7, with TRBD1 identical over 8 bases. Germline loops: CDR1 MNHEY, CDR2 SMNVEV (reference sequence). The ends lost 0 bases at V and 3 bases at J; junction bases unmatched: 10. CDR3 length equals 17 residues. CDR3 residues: CASSLSKSTGQDYEQYF. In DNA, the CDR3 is TGTGCCAGCAGTTTATCTAAGAGTACGGGACAGGACTACGAGCAGTACTTC.

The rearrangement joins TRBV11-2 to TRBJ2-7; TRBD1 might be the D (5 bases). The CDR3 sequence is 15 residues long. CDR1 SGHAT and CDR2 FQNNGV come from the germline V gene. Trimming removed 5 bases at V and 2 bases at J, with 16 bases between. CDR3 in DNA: TGTGCCAGCAGCCTCATGACAGTATCGGCCTACGAGCAGTACTTC. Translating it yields CASSLMTVSAYEQYF.

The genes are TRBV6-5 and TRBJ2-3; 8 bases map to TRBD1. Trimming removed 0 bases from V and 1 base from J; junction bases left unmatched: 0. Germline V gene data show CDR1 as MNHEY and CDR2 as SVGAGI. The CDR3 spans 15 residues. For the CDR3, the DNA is TGTGCCAGCAGTTACTCGGACAGGGGCACAGATACGCAGTATTTT. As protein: CASSYSDRGTDTQYF.

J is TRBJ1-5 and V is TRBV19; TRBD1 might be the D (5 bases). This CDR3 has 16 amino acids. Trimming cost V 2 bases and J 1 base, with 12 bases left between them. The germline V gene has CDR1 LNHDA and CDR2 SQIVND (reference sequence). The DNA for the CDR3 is TGTGCCAGTAGTATATCCCCCGACAGCAGCAATCAGCCCCAGCATTTT. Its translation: CASSISPDSSNQPQHF. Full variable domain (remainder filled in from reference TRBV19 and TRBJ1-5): DGGITQSPKYLFRKEGQNVTLSCEQNLNHDAMYWYRQDPGQGLRLIYYSQIVNDFQKGDIAEGYSVSREKKESFPLTVTSAQKNPTAFYLCASSISPDSSNQPQHFGDGTRLSIL.

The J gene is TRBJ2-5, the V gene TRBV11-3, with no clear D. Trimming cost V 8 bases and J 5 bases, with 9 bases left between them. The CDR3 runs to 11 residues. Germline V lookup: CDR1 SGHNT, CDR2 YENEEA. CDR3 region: CASASTETQYF. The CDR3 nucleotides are TGTGCCAGCGCTAGTACGGAGACCCAGTACTTC.

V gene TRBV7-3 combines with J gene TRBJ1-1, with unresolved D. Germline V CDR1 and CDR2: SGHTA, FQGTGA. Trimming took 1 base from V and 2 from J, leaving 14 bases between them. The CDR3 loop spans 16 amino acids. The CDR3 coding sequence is TGTGCCAGCAGCTTAAATGGCGGAGGACTTAACACTGAAGCTTTCTTT. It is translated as CASSLNGGGLNTEAFF.

In nucleotides, the CDR3 is TGTGCCAGCAGTTTACGGGGGGACACTGAAGCTTTCTTT. Its protein product is CASSLRGDTEAFF. The genes are TRBV12-3 or TRBV12-4 and TRBJ1-1, with D tentatively TRBD1 (5 bases). CDR3 length equals 13 residues. Trimming took off 2 bases at V and 3 bases at J, with 7 bases between the two ends.

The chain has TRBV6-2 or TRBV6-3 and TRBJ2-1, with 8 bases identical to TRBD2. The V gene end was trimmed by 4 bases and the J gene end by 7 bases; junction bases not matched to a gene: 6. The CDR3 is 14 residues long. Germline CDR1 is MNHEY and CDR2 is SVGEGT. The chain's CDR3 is CASSWGGGTNEQFF. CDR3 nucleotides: TGTGCCAGCAGTTGGGGCGGGGGGACGAATGAGCAGTTCTTC.

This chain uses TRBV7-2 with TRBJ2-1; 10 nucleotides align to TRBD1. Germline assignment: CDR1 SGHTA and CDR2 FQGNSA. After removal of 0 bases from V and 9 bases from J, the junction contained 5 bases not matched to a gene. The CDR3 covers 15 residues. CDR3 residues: CASSLARQGAGEQFF. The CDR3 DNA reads TGTGCCAGCAGCTTAGCCCGACAGGGGGCAGGTGAGCAGTTCTTC.

The CDR3 protein is CASSLEDWDREQFF. The DNA for the CDR3 is TGTGCCAGCAGCTTGGAGGACTGGGATAGGGAGCAGTTCTTC. V usage is TRBV5-8 and J usage is TRBJ2-1; possible D gene TRBD2, 5 bases. The CDR3 loop spans 14 amino acids. The V gene lost 0 bases and the J gene lost 10 bases, with 14 bases spanning the gap. Germline V gene lookup returns CDR1 SGHTS and CDR2 YDEGEE.

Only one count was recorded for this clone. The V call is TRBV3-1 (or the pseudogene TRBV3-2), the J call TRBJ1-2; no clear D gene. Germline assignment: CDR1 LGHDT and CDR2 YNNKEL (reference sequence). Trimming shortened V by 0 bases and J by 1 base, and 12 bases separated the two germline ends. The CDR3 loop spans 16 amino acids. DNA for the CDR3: TGTGCCAGCAGCCAAGATCGCGGGGTTAGTAACTATGGCTACACCTTC. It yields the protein CASSQDRGVSNYGYTF.

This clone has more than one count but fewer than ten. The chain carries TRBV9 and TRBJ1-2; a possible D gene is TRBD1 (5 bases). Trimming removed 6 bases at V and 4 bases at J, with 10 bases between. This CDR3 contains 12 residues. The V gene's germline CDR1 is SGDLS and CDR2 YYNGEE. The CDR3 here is CASTRDFYGYTF. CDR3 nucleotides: TGTGCCAGCACCCGGGACTTCTATGGCTACACCTTC.

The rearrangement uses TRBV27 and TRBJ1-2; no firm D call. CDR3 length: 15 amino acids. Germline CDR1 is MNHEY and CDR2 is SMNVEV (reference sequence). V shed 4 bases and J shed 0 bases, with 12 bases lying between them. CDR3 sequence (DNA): TGTGCCAGCAGTTCGTCAAGCATGGCTAACTATGGCTACACCTTC. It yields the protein CASSSSSMANYGYTF.

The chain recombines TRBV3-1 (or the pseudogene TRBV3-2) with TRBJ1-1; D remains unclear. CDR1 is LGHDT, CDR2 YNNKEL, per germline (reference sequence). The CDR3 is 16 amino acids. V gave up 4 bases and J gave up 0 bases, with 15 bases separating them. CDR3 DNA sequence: TGTGCCAGCAGCCTTTATGGAGGGCCCATGAACACTGAAGCTTTCTTT. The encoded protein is CASSLYGGPMNTEAFF.

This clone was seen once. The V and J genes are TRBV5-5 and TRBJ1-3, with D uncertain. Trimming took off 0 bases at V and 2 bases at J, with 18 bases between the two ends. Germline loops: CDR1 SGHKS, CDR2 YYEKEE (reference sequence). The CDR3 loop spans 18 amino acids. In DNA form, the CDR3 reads TGTGCCAGCAGCTTGGGAGGTGGAGCCACACGCCCTGGAAACACCATATATTTT. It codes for CASSLGGGATRPGNTIYF.